This TCR beta chain was sequenced in a study of cytomegalovirus exposure and HLA in healthy donors. Notes on the study in general: Many donors carried some public TCRs, although rarity characterized most TCR sequences.

Sequencing used immunoSEQ multiplex PCR; TCRdb keeps in-frame clones, though not all of them. The sample contains 250,000 or so clones, approximately 90% of which appear only once. Notes on this clone: Its antigen is not known.

The CDR3 covers 15 residues. V shed 3 bases and J shed 4 bases, with 13 bases lying between them. Germline values: CDR1 SGHRS, CDR2 YFSETQ. The sequencing input was PBMCs. This clonotype was sampled from a man between 18 and 35 years old in good health and CMV-seronegative. The chain joins TRBV5-1 to TRBJ2-2, with TRBD2 as a possible D gene (5 bases). CDR3 protein: CASSWDSRGTGELFF. The CDR3 DNA reads as TGCGCCAGCAGCTGGGATTCCCGGGGCACCGGGGAGCTGTTTTTT.